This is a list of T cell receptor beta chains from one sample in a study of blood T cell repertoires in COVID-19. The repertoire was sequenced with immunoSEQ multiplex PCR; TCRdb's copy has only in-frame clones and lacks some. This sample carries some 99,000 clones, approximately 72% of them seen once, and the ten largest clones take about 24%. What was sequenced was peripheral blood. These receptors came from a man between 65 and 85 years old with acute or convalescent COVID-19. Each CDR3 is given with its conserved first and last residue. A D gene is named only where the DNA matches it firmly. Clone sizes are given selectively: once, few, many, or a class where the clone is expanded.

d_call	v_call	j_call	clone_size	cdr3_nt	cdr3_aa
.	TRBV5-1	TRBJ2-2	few	TGCGCCAGCAGCTTGGCAGGGTCGGCCGGGGAGCTGTTTTTT	CASSLAGSAGELFF
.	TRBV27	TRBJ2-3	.	TGTGCCAGCAGTTCGTTAGGGGGAGGCACAGATACGCAGTATTTT	CASSSLGGGTDTQYF
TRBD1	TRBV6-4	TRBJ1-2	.	TGTGCCAGCAGTGACTCGGGGACAGGCTATGGCTACACCTTC	CASSDSGTGYGYTF
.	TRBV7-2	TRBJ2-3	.	TGTGCCAGCAGCTTAAGCTCTGCCGAGGCACGTACGCAGTATTTT	CASSLSSAEARTQYF
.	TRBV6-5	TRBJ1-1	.	TGTGCCAGCCAATTGAACACTGAAGCTTTCTTT	CASQLNTEAFF
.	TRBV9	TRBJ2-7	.	TGTGCCAGCAGCGTTAATAGTTTCTCCTACGAGCAGTACTTC	CASSVNSFSYEQYF
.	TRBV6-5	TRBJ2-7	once	TGTGCCAGCACCATCGGCGACTCTGGGGAGCAGTACTTC	CASTIGDSGEQYF
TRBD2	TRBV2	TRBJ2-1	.	TGTGCCAGCAGTGGGGCCAGCGGGGGGCGAAAGGACAATGAGCAGTTCTTC	CASSGASGGRKDNEQFF
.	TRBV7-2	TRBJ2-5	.	TGTGCCAGCAGCTTAGTGGCCCAAGAGACCCAGTACTTC	CASSLVAQETQYF
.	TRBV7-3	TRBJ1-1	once	TGTGCCAGTAGTCCGGGACACAACACTGAAGCTTTCTTT	CASSPGHNTEAFF
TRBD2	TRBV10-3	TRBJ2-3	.	TGTGCCATCAGGGGACTAGCGGGCCTTAGCACAGATACGCAGTATTTT	CAIRGLAGLSTDTQYF
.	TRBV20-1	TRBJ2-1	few	TGCAGTGCTAGTAAGAGGCAGGCGGGCACTAATGAGCAGTTCTTC	CSASKRQAGTNEQFF
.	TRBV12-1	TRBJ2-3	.	TGTGCCAGCAGCCCCGAAGCGGGGCGGTTTAAAGATACGCAGTATTTT	CASSPEAGRFKDTQYF
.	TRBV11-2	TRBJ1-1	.	TGTGCCAGCAGCTTAGTGCGGCATGAAGCTTTCTTT	CASSLVRHEAFF
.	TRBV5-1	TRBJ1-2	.	TGCGCCAGCAGCTTACGGAACTATGGCTACACCTTC	CASSLRNYGYTF
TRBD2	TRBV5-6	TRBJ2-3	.	TGTGCCAGCAGCTTGGGCGGGAGGGCCGACACAGATACGCAGTATTTT	CASSLGGRADTDTQYF
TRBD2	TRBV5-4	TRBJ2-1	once	TGTGCCAGCAGCCTCATGGGACTAGCGGCATATGAGCAGTTCTTC	CASSLMGLAAYEQFF
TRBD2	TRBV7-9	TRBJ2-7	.	TGTGCCAGCAGAAGGGACTACTCCTACGAGCAGTACTTC	CASRRDYSYEQYF
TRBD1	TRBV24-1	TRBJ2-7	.	TGTGCCACCAGTGAGGGGGCCGGGACAGGCCCCTACGAGCAGTACTTC	CATSEGAGTGPYEQYF
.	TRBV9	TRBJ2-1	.	TGTGCCAGCAGCGTAGGCGAACTCCCTGAACACAATGAGCAGTTCTTC	CASSVGELPEHNEQFF
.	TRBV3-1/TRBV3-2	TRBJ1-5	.	TGTGCCAGCAGCCAAGCCGGGAATAGCAATCAGCCCCAGCATTTT	CASSQAGNSNQPQHF
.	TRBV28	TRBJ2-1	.	TGTGCCAGCGGGGGCAGGGTCCGTGAGAGCAATGAGCAGTTCTTC	CASGGRVRESNEQFF
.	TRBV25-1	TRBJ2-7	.	TGTGCCAGCAGTGAGTTCCAGCGGGCTCAGTACTTC	CASSEFQRAQYF
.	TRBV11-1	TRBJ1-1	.	TGTGCCAGCAGCTTTTATCAAAGGGGATGGAACACTGAAGCTTTCTTT	CASSFYQRGWNTEAFF